The next 29 T cell receptor beta chains were all read from a single sample in a study of identical twins. TCRdb re-derived calls from the 5' RACE reads in MiXCR, one entry per CDR3 protein. This table has hundreds of thousands of distinct CDR3 sequences, around 8.3% appearing once. The same specimen was also included in a second study, on yellow fever vaccine responses in identical twins.

The sequencing input was PBMCs. The source is a woman between 18 and 29 years old in good health.

In its sample, this clonotype was seen a few times. CDR3 loop: CASSPPGSHITSPSYEQYF. DNA for the CDR3: TGTGCCAGCAGTCCTCCGGGATCCCACATTACTTCCCCCTCGTACGAGCAGTACTTC. The rearrangement uses TRBV28 and TRBJ2-7; tentatively, D is TRBD2 (5 bases). Trimming pared 5 bases from V and 4 bases from J, leaving 30 bases between. The length of the CDR3 is 19 residues. Looked up from germline, CDR1 is MDHEN and CDR2 is SYDVKM.

This clonotype has ten or more counts. The J gene is TRBJ2-5, the V gene TRBV6-2 or TRBV6-3; 9 bases are a match to TRBD2. V trimming: 3 bases; J trimming: 2 bases; junction bases outside the gene matches: 7. Germline V CDR1 and CDR2: MNHEY, SVGEGT. There are 16 residues in the CDR3. The CDR3 reads CASSYRLAELQETQYF. The CDR3 nucleotides read TGTGCCAGCAGTTATCGACTAGCGGAACTACAAGAGACCCAGTACTTC.

There are many counts of this clonotype. The genes are TRBV6-5 and TRBJ1-2; D is possibly TRBD1 (6 bases). Trimming left V 4 bases short and J 2 bases short, with 8 bases between. Germline CDR1 and CDR2: MNHEY and SVGAGI. The CDR3 has 13 amino acids. The CDR3 DNA is TGTGCCAGCAGTTGGACAGCCAACTATGGCTACACCTTC. Translation gives CASSWTANYGYTF.

CDR3 protein: CASGAGVNSDTQYF. CDR3 in DNA: TGCGCCAGCGGGGCGGGGGTGAACTCAGATACGCAGTATTTT. This chain connects TRBV5-1 to TRBJ2-3, with 7 bases lining up with TRBD2. J lost 4 bases, V lost 7 bases, and 9 bases had no gene match. Germline CDR1 SGHRS, CDR2 YFSETQ. This CDR3 is 14 amino acids long.

This clonotype showed up many times. This chain connects TRBV6-1 to TRBJ1-3, with 7 bases aligning to TRBD1. The CDR3 covers 15 residues. Germline-derived CDR1 and CDR2 are MNHNS and SASEGT. V shed 6 bases and J 3 bases; nucleotides not matched to a gene: 8. CDR3 residues: CASRPRQGFGNTIYF. DNA for the CDR3: TGTGCCAGCAGACCCCGACAGGGCTTTGGAAACACCATATATTTT.

This clonotype was found many times. The chain uses TRBV5-5 and TRBJ2-3; TRBD1 might be the D (6 bases). The germline CDR1 and CDR2 sequences are SGHKS and YYEKEE (reference sequence). The CDR3 is 15 amino acids. Between the trimmed V and J ends, which lost 0 bases and 3 bases, there was a span of 11 bases. CDR3 DNA sequence: TGTGCCAGCAGCTTGGACGCCAGGGGTACAGATACGCAGTATTTT. As protein: CASSLDARGTDTQYF.

This clonotype was picked up a small number of times. The V and J genes are TRBV5-6 and TRBJ2-1, with D tentatively TRBD1 (5 bases). The V gene's germline CDR1 is SGHDT and CDR2 YYEEEE. V was pared by 2 bases and J by 5 bases, with 11 bases between. CDR3 length: 14 amino acids. The CDR3 nucleotides read TGTGCCAGCAGCTTCTTGACAGCGAACAATGAGCAGTTCTTC. Translation gives CASSFLTANNEQFF.

The rearrangement links TRBV3-1 to TRBJ2-1, with 10 bases lining up with TRBD2. This CDR3 has 20 amino acids. V lost 0 bases to trimming and J lost 9 bases; unmatched junction nucleotides: 20. In germline, CDR1 is LGHDT, CDR2 YNNKEL (reference sequence). The CDR3 region is CASSQELTSGIWSGRGEQFF. The CDR3 nucleotides read TGTGCCAGCAGCCAAGAGCTCACTAGCGGGATATGGTCTGGTCGTGGTGAGCAGTTCTTC.

The sample holds a few counts of this clonotype. The V call is TRBV19, the J call TRBJ1-2, with TRBD1 matching 8 bases. CDR1 is LNHDA and CDR2 is SQIVND in the germline V gene (reference sequence). CDR3 length: 12 residues. V shed 10 bases and J 4 bases; nucleotides not matched to a gene: 5. The CDR3 region has the DNA TGTGCCACGGACAGGGATGGCTATGGCTACACCTTC. Its protein product is CATDRDGYGYTF.

J is TRBJ2-7 and V is TRBV30; D not resolved. This CDR3 spans 17 amino acids. V shed 2 bases and J shed 3 bases, with 23 bases lying between them. Germline V lookup: CDR1 GTSNPN, CDR2 SVGIG (reference sequence). CDR3 nucleotides: TGTGCCTGGAGTCAGTTCCCCTTTGGAGCGATCTACTACGAGCAGTACTTC. Protein product: CAWSQFPFGAIYYEQYF. The full variable domain, its missing parts supplied by reference TRBV30 and TRBJ2-7, is SQTIHQWPATLVQPVGSPLSLECTVEGTSNPNLYWYRQAAGRGLQLLFYSVGIGQISSEVPQNLSASRPQDRQFILSSKKLLLSDSGFYLCAWSQFPFGAIYYEQYFGPGTRLTVT.

This clonotype was seen repeatedly, ten times or more. The chain links TRBV7-9 to TRBJ2-1, with a weak D call TRBD2 (6 bases). The CDR3 runs 12 residues. With 11 bases removed from V and 7 bases from J, the gap between germline ends came to 15 bases. Germline V gene lookup returns CDR1 SEHNR and CDR2 FQNEAQ (reference sequence). The CDR3 loop reads CAQSERANEQFF. CDR3 nucleotides: TGTGCCCAAAGCGAGCGGGCAAATGAGCAGTTCTTC.

This clonotype was counted only a few times. The rearrangement links TRBV28 to TRBJ2-7, with D tentatively TRBD1 or TRBD2 (5 bases each). The CDR3 contains 13 residues. Per the germline V gene, CDR1 is MDHEN and CDR2 is SYDVKM. V was pared by 7 bases and J by 2 bases, with 12 bases between. In DNA, the CDR3 is TGTGCCAGCATTTCTCAGGGAGCCTACGAGCAGTACTTC. Protein: CASISQGAYEQYF.

In this sample, this clonotype turned up many times. The chain has TRBV4-3 and TRBJ2-7; D unclear. The CDR3 runs to 16 residues. V lost 0 bases and J lost 0, with 12 bases in between. Germline lookup yields CDR1 LGHNA and CDR2 YSLEER. CDR3 sequence reads: CASSQDRAGLSYEQYF. CDR3 in DNA: TGCGCCAGCAGCCAAGATCGGGCAGGCCTCTCCTACGAGCAGTACTTC.

This clonotype was counted a few times. The chain has TRBV20-1 and TRBJ2-7; 9 bases map to TRBD2. V gave up 1 base and J gave up 6 bases; unmatched junction bases: 4. The CDR3 length is 13 residues. Germline V lookup: CDR1 DFQATT, CDR2 SNEGSKA (reference sequence). The CDR3 bases are TGCAGTGCTAGAGGGACTAGCGAGGGCGAGCAGTACTTC. Its translation: CSARGTSEGEQYF.

This clonotype was observed many times. The genes are TRBV7-9 and TRBJ2-3; D gene unclear. The CDR3 consists of 14 residues. CDR1 SEHNR and CDR2 FQNEAQ come from the germline V gene (reference sequence). The V end was cut by 4 bases, the J end by 0 bases, with 8 bases between. The CDR3 nucleotides are TGTGCCAGCAGCTCGGACCAAAGCACAGATACGCAGTATTTT. Translation gives CASSSDQSTDTQYF.

This clonotype was recorded many times. CDR3 protein: CSVENRDRSEKLFF. The CDR3 coding sequence is TGCAGCGTTGAAAACAGGGACAGAAGCGAAAAACTGTTTTTT. J is TRBJ1-4 and V is TRBV29-1; 7 positions match TRBD1. The CDR3 is made up of 14 amino acids. J was trimmed by 8 bases and V by 2 bases; bases with no gene match: 8. Germline loops: CDR1 SQVTM, CDR2 ANQGSEA.

This clonotype was seen once. This chain uses TRBV4-1 with TRBJ2-6, with 11 bases matching TRBD1. This CDR3 region has 18 residues. Germline V gives CDR1 MGHRA, CDR2 YSYEKL. The V gene end was trimmed by 5 bases and the J gene end by 1 base; junction bases not matched to a gene: 7. The CDR3: CASSKGDRGNSGANVLTF. CDR3 DNA sequence: TGCGCCAGCAGCAAGGGGGACAGGGGGAATTCTGGGGCCAACGTCCTGACTTTC.

In its sample, this clonotype was seen many times. The chain is built from TRBV12-3 or TRBV12-4 and TRBJ2-7; TRBD2 might be the D (6 bases). The germline V and J ends were trimmed by 1 base and 4 bases, with 14 bases remaining between them. There are 15 residues in the CDR3. The chain's CDR3 is CASSLGGAGYYEQYF. The CDR3 nucleotides read TGTGCCAGCAGTTTAGGCGGGGCAGGGTATTACGAGCAGTACTTC.

This clonotype occurred a few times. The chain employs TRBV5-1 and TRBJ2-4, with 10 nucleotides matching TRBD2. Germline lookup yields CDR1 SGHRS and CDR2 YFSETQ. There are 16 residues in the CDR3. V lost 0 bases to trimming and J lost 6 bases; unmatched junction nucleotides: 6. CDR3 protein: CASSLVLAGGRNIQYF. CDR3 nucleotides: TGCGCCAGCAGCTTGGTCTTAGCGGGAGGACGAAACATTCAGTACTTC.

This sequence joins TRBV12-3 or TRBV12-4 and TRBJ1-5, with D possibly being TRBD1 (5 bases). V lost 3 bases, J lost 4 bases, and 10 bases lay in between. The CDR3 length is 14 residues. The CDR3: CASSLVGENQPQHF. Written as DNA, the CDR3 is TGTGCCAGCAGTTTGGTGGGGGAAAATCAGCCCCAGCATTTT.

This clonotype has just a few counts. The chain is built from TRBV14 and TRBJ2-3; a possible D gene is TRBD2 (6 bases). This CDR3 is 15 amino acids long. Germline CDR1 is SGHDN and CDR2 is FVKESK. The V end was cut by 4 bases, the J end by 2 bases, with 13 bases between. DNA of the CDR3: TGTGCCAGCAGCCCTTTGGGACTCGTCACAGATACGCAGTATTTT. Amino acid sequence: CASSPLGLVTDTQYF. The full variable domain, in which reference TRBV14 and TRBJ2-3 provide the parts outside the CDR3, is EAGVTQFPSHSVIEKGQTVTLRCDPISGHDNLYWYRRVMGKEIKFLLHFVKESKQDESGMPNNRFLAERTGGTYSTLKVQPAELEDSGVYFCASSPLGLVTDTQYFGPGTRLTVL.

This clonotype was counted only a few times. A read error is likely, as this CDR3 ends without the conserved phenylalanine or tryptophan. It is unclear where the CDR3 begins or ends on the DNA, so no DNA is shown, and the CDR3 is as TCRdb lists it. The rearrangement joins TRBV12-3 or TRBV12-4 to TRBJ2-7; the table's D call of TRBD1 was not tested on the DNA. 15 amino acids form the CDR3, both terminal residues included. The CDR3 loop reads CASSSGIGTGGRWFL.

Only a few counts were recorded for this clonotype. The V and J genes are TRBV28 and TRBJ2-3; tentatively, D is TRBD2 (6 bases). The V and J ends lost 8 bases and 4 bases respectively, with 19 bases between them. Germline lookup yields CDR1 MDHEN and CDR2 SYDVKM. The CDR3 runs to 15 residues. The CDR3 nucleotides are TGTGCCAGCGATTCGACTAGTGGTTTTCCAGATACGCAGTATTTT. Translated, it gives CASDSTSGFPDTQYF.

There are a few counts of this clonotype. V usage is TRBV6-1 and J usage is TRBJ2-3, with 9 bases aligning to TRBD1. V shed 5 bases and J 4 bases; nucleotides not matched to a gene: 10. The germline V gene encodes CDR1 MNHNS and CDR2 SASEGT. The CDR3 spans 16 residues. The CDR3 protein is CASSPDGTGWPDTQYF. The CDR3 DNA reads TGTGCCAGCAGTCCTGACGGGACAGGGTGGCCAGATACGCAGTATTTT.

This clonotype showed up just a few times. The chain couples TRBV5-1 to TRBJ1-3; 9 bases are a match to TRBD1. The CDR3 is 18 amino acids. Trimming removed 3 bases from V and 0 bases from J; junction bases left unmatched: 10. The V gene's germline CDR1 is SGHRS and CDR2 YFSETQ. For the CDR3, the DNA is TGCGCCAGCAGCTCAACACCAGGACAGGGGAGCTCTGGAAACACCATATATTTT. It yields the protein CASSSTPGQGSSGNTIYF.

In this sample, this clonotype turned up a few times. This chain connects TRBV3-1 to TRBJ2-1; possibly TRBD1 for D (5 bases). The CDR3 has 14 amino acids. V was pared by 2 bases and J by 7 bases, with 12 bases between. Germline CDR1 LGHDT, CDR2 YNNKEL (reference sequence). In nucleotides, the CDR3 is TGTGCCAGCAGCCAACCGCGGACACATAATGAGCAGTTCTTC. Its protein is CASSQPRTHNEQFF.

This rearrangement joins TRBV9 to TRBJ2-1; 8 bases are a match to TRBD1. The germline gives CDR1 SGDLS, CDR2 YYNGEE. This CDR3 contains 16 residues. The V gene end was trimmed by 4 bases and the J gene end by 6 bases; junction bases not matched to a gene: 12. As DNA, the CDR3 is TGTGCCAGCAGCTCTTGGACAGGGAGGAAGGGCAATGAGCAGTTCTTC. Protein sequence: CASSSWTGRKGNEQFF.

J is TRBJ2-1 and V is TRBV4-3, with 7 bases matching TRBD2. Trimming cost V 1 base and J 5 bases; bases outside gene matches: 5. The CDR3 is 15 residues long. Germline CDR1 and CDR2: LGHNA and YSLEER. The CDR3 reads CASSQAWEGNNEQFF. Written as DNA, the CDR3 is TGCGCCAGCAGCCAAGCATGGGAGGGAAACAATGAGCAGTTCTTC.

This clonotype has only a few counts. The genes are TRBV12-3 or TRBV12-4 and TRBJ2-5; tentative D call: TRBD2 (6 bases). Trimming took off 6 bases at V and 7 bases at J, with 15 bases between the two ends. CDR3 length: 13 amino acids. This chain's CDR3 is CASRTAGLPTQYF. The CDR3 DNA is TGTGCCAGCAGGACCGCGGGGCTACCGACCCAGTACTTC.